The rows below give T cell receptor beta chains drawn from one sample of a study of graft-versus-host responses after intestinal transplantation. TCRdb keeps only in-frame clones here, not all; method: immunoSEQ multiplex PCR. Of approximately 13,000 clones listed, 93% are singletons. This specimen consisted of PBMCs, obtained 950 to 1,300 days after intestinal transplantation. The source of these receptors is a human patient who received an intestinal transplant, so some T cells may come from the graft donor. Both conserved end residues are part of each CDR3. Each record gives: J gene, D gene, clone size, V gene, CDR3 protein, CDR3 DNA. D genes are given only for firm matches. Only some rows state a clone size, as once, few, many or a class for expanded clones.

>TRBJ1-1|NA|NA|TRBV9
CASSVADSFPNTEAFF
TGTGCCAGCAGCGTAGCTGATTCATTCCCGAACACTGAAGCTTTCTTT
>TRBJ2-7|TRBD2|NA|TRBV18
CASSPMTSGGPLYEQYF
TGTGCCAGCTCACCAATGACTAGCGGGGGGCCATTATACGAGCAGTACTTC
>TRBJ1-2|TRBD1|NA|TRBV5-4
CASSYSGGLRYGYTF
TGTGCCAGCAGCTATTCAGGGGGGTTGAGGTATGGCTACACCTTC
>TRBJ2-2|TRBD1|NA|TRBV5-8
CASSYGTGSTGELFF
TGTGCCAGCAGCTACGGGACAGGGAGCACCGGGGAGCTGTTTTTT
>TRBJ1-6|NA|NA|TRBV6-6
CASSYSGRGSPLHF
TGTGCCAGCAGTTACTCGGGCAGGGGATCACCCCTCCACTTT
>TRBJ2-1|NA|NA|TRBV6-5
CASSYGGNEQFF
TGTGCCAGCAGTTACGGGGGAAATGAGCAGTTCTTC
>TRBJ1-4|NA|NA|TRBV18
CASSPNPPGRPNEKLFF
TGTGCCAGCTCACCCAATCCGCCGGGACGGCCTAATGAAAAACTGTTTTTT
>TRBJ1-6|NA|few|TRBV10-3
CAISRDEAASPLHF
TGTGCCATCAGCAGGGACGAGGCGGCCTCACCCCTCCACTTT
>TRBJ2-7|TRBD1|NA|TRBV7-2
CASSSRDRSSYEQYF
TGTGCCAGCAGCTCCCGGGACAGGAGCTCCTACGAGCAGTACTTC
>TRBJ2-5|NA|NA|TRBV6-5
CASSYGETQYF
TGTGCCAGTAGTTACGGGGAGACCCAGTACTTC
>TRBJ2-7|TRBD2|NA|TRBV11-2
CASSFRLAGGGYEQYF
TGTGCCAGCAGCTTCCGACTAGCGGGGGGCGGGTACGAGCAGTACTTC
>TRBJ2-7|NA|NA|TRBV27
CASYTSQGPNSYEQYF
TGTGCCAGCTACACCTCACAGGGCCCAAACTCCTACGAGCAGTACTTC
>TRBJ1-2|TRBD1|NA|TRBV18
CASSPGQGVNYGYTF
TGTGCCAGCTCACCAGGGCAGGGGGTTAACTATGGCTACACCTTC
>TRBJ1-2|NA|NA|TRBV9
CASSVGGTNYGYTF
TGTGCCAGCAGCGTAGGCGGGACTAACTATGGCTACACCTTC
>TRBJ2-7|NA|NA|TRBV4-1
CASSQDVSYEQYF
TGCGCCAGCAGCCAAGATGTGTCCTACGAGCAGTACTTC
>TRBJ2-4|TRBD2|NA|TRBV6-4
CASSPSGGADIQYF
TGTGCCAGCAGCCCTAGCGGGGGGGCCGACATTCAGTACTTC
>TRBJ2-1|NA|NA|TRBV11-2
CASNSIFRGGQFF
TGTGCCAGCAACAGCATCTTCAGGGGGGGGCAGTTCTTC
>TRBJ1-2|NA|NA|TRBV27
CASSPEQGHRGYTF
TGTGCCAGCAGTCCGGAACAGGGACATCGCGGCTACACCTTC
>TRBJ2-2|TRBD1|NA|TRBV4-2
CASSQAGGAGNTGELFF
TGTGCCAGCAGCCAAGCAGGGGGCGCGGGAAACACCGGGGAGCTGTTTTTT
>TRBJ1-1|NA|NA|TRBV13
CASSLDLSPGTEAFF
TGTGCCAGCAGCTTAGACCTGAGCCCAGGGACTGAAGCTTTCTTT
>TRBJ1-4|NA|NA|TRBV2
CASSIHSVGLFF
TGTGCCAGCAGCATACATAGTGTTGGACTGTTTTTT
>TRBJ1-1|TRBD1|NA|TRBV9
CASSAPRTGGFDTEAFF
TGTGCCAGCAGCGCACCCCGGACAGGGGGCTTCGACACTGAAGCTTTCTTT
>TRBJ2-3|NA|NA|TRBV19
CATTQRGLSSTDTQYF
TGTGCCACTACCCAACGGGGACTTTCTAGCACAGATACGCAGTATTTT
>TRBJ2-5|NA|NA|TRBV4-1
CASSQVTATPKWETQYF
TGCGCCAGCAGCCAAGTGACGGCGACTCCTAAATGGGAGACCCAGTACTTC
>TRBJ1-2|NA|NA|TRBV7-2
CASSSYRGDYGYTF
TGTGCCAGCAGCTCCTACCGGGGTGACTATGGCTACACCTTC
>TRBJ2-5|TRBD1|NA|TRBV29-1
CSVEGQGLGQETQYF
TGCAGCGTTGAGGGACAGGGGTTGGGGCAAGAGACCCAGTACTTC
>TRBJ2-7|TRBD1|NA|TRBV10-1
CASSRQGIRVYEQYF
TGCGCCAGCAGCCGACAGGGGATAAGGGTCTACGAGCAGTACTTC
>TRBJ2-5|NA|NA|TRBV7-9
CASSAGRETQYF
TGTGCCAGCAGCGCGGGACGGGAGACCCAGTACTTC
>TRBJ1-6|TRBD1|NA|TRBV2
CASSSRGTTYNSPLHF
TGTGCCAGCAGTAGCAGGGGGACAACTTATAATTCACCCCTCCACTTT
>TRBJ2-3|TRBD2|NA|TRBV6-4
CASSEAGGPTDTQYF
TGTGCCAGCAGCGAAGCGGGGGGGCCCACAGATACGCAGTATTTT
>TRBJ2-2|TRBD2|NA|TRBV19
CASSAPRGANTGELFF
TGTGCCAGTAGTGCGCCGCGGGGGGCGAACACCGGGGAGCTGTTTTTT
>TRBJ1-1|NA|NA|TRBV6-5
CASSGHPNTEAFF
TGTGCCAGCAGTGGACACCCGAACACTGAAGCTTTCTTT
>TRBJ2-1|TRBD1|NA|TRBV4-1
CASRFGTGVDEQFF
TGCGCCAGCCGTTTCGGGACAGGGGTTGATGAGCAGTTCTTC
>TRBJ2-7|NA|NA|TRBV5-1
CASSSTNGGYEQYF
TGCGCCAGCAGCTCCACCAACGGGGGCTACGAGCAGTACTTC
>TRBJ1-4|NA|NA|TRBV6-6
CASSPRGGYDEKLFF
TGTGCCAGCAGCCCCCGGGGGGGGTATGATGAAAAACTGTTTTTT
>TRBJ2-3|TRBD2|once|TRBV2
CASSPSGGTDTQYF
TGTGCCAGCAGCCCTAGCGGGGGCACAGATACGCAGTATTTT
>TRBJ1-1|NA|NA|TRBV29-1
CSAMGGTEAFF
TGCAGCGCCATGGGGGGCACTGAAGCTTTCTTT
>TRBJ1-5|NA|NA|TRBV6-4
CASRVCGRGPLLYFNQPQHF
TGTGCCAGCAGGGTTTGTGGGAGGGGCCCACTGCTTTACTTCAATCAGCCCCAGCATTTT
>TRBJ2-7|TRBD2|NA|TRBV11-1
CASSLGASGGSYEQYF
TGTGCCAGCAGCTTAGGGGCTAGCGGGGGCTCCTACGAGCAGTACTTC
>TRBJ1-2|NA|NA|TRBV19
CASSMMKNYGYTF
TGTGCCAGTAGTATGATGAAAAACTATGGCTACACCTTC
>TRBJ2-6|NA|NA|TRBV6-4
CASSLEQHSDVLTF
TGTGCCAGCAGCCTAGAACAGCATTCCGACGTCCTGACTTTC
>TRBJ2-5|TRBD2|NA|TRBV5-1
CASGTSGALRETQYF
TGCGCCAGTGGGACTAGCGGGGCCCTGAGAGAGACCCAGTACTTC
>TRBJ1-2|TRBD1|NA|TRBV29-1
CSARGDRAGYTF
TGCAGCGCTCGGGGGGACAGGGCGGGCTACACCTTC
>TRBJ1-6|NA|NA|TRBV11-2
CASSLWGQGGSSPLHF
TGTGCCAGCAGCTTATGGGGCCAGGGTGGGAGTTCACCCCTCCACTTT
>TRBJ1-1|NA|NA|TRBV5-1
CASSFGQKMNTEAFF
TGCGCCAGCAGCTTTGGGCAGAAGATGAACACTGAAGCTTTCTTT
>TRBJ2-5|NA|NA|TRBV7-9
CASSQMETQYF
TGTGCCAGCAGCCAGATGGAGACCCAGTACTTC
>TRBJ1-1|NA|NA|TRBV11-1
CASSPMRGKVTEAFF
TGTGCCAGCAGCCCAATGCGGGGTAAAGTTACTGAAGCTTTCTTT
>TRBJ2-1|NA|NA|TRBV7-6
CASSFISGESSYNEQFF
TGTGCCAGCAGCTTTATTTCGGGGGAGAGCTCCTACAATGAGCAGTTCTTC
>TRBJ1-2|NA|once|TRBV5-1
CASSPGAPTYGYTF
TGCGCCAGCAGCCCCGGGGCACCAACCTATGGCTACACCTTC
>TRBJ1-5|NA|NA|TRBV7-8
CASSLEVGNQPQHF
TGTGCCAGCAGCTTAGAGGTTGGCAATCAGCCCCAGCATTTT
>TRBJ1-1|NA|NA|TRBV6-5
CASSRRVSGATEAFF
TGTGCCAGCAGTAGACGGGTGAGCGGGGCCACTGAAGCTTTCTTT
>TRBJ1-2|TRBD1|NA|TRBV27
CASWDGQGWDGYTF
TGTGCCAGCTGGGATGGACAGGGGTGGGATGGCTACACCTTC
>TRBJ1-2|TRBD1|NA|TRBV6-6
CASSPGQGPGNYGYTF
TGTGCCAGCAGCCCAGGACAGGGCCCGGGAAACTATGGCTACACCTTC
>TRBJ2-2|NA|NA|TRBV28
CASSEGAGELFF
TGTGCCAGCTCGGAAGGGGCCGGGGAGCTGTTTTTT
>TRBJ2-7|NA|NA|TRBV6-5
CASSYGHQYEQYF
TGTGCCAGCAGTTACGGGCACCAGTACGAGCAGTACTTC
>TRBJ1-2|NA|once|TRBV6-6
CASRTDLNYGYTF
TGTGCCAGCAGAACCGATCTTAACTATGGCTACACCTTC
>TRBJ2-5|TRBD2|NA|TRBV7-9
CASSFWEGGRRETQYF
TGTGCCAGCAGCTTTTGGGAGGGTGGACGAAGAGAGACCCAGTACTTC